This is a list of T cell receptor beta chains from one sample in a study of radiotherapy plus CTLA-4 blockade in lung cancer. Clones were read by immunoSEQ multiplex PCR, and TCRdb kept only the in-frame ones, dropping some. Of roughly 90,000 clones in the sample, around 84% were seen once. Sequenced material: peripheral blood, taken from a patient treated with radiotherapy plus ipilimumab. The source is a human donor with non-small cell lung cancer that progressed on radiotherapy plus ipilimumab. The CDR3 runs from the conserved cysteine through the conserved F or W. D genes are given only for firm matches. A row's size may be missing; if present it is once, few, many or a size class.

CDR3nt: TGTGCCAGCAGAATCGCCCGGAGAGACTATGAGCAGTTCTTC
CDR3aa: CASRIARRDYEQFF
d_gene: -
j_gene: TRBJ2-1
abundance: -
v_gene: TRBV6-5

CDR3nt: TGCGCCAGCAGCTTGGGGCAGGGCCATGAAAAACTGTTTTTT
CDR3aa: CASSLGQGHEKLFF
d_gene: -
j_gene: TRBJ1-4
abundance: -
v_gene: TRBV5-1

CDR3nt: TGTGCCAGCAGCCACCGACAGGCGACGGGGGAGACCCAGTACTTC
CDR3aa: CASSHRQATGETQYF
d_gene: -
j_gene: TRBJ2-5
abundance: -
v_gene: TRBV6-1

CDR3nt: TGTGCCAGCAGCGAATCCATTAGCGGGAGAGGGGATACGCAGTATTTT
CDR3aa: CASSESISGRGDTQYF
d_gene: TRBD2
j_gene: TRBJ2-3
abundance: -
v_gene: TRBV11-2

CDR3nt: TGTGCCAGCAGTGACCCCTACAATGAGCAGTTCTTC
CDR3aa: CASSDPYNEQFF
d_gene: -
j_gene: TRBJ2-1
abundance: -
v_gene: TRBV25-1

CDR3nt: TGTGCCAGCAGCCAAGGGCGGGGGATCTACCAAGAGACCCAGTACTTC
CDR3aa: CASSQGRGIYQETQYF
d_gene: TRBD2
j_gene: TRBJ2-5
abundance: -
v_gene: TRBV14

CDR3nt: TGCGCCAGCAGCTTGAGACCCAATGAGCAGTTCTTC
CDR3aa: CASSLRPNEQFF
d_gene: -
j_gene: TRBJ2-1
abundance: -
v_gene: TRBV5-1

CDR3nt: TGTGCCAGCAGCCGGGAGGCTGACACCGGGGAGCTGTTTTTT
CDR3aa: CASSREADTGELFF
d_gene: TRBD2
j_gene: TRBJ2-2
abundance: -
v_gene: TRBV7-9

CDR3nt: TGCGCCAGCAGCTTGGGCGGAGCTACCAATGAGCAGTTCTTC
CDR3aa: CASSLGGATNEQFF
d_gene: -
j_gene: TRBJ2-1
abundance: -
v_gene: TRBV5-1

CDR3nt: TGTGCCACCGACAGGACAACCTATGGCTACACCTTC
CDR3aa: CATDRTTYGYTF
d_gene: -
j_gene: TRBJ1-2
abundance: -
v_gene: TRBV28

CDR3nt: TGTGCCACGCGCCAGGGACAGGGAGAGACCCAGTACTTC
CDR3aa: CATRQGQGETQYF
d_gene: TRBD1
j_gene: TRBJ2-5
abundance: -
v_gene: TRBV2

CDR3nt: TGTGCTAGTGGTTTGGTACTGGCGACAGGGAATCAGCCCCAGCATTTT
CDR3aa: CASGLVLATGNQPQHF
d_gene: TRBD1
j_gene: TRBJ1-5
abundance: -
v_gene: TRBV12-5

CDR3nt: TGTGCCAGCAGTTCCGCTACAGGGGGCTTGGGTCAGCCCCAGCATTTT
CDR3aa: CASSSATGGLGQPQHF
d_gene: TRBD1
j_gene: TRBJ1-5
abundance: -
v_gene: TRBV6-5

CDR3nt: TGTGCCATCAGGACAGGGGCGGTCTCTGGAAACACCATATATTTT
CDR3aa: CAIRTGAVSGNTIYF
d_gene: TRBD1
j_gene: TRBJ1-3
abundance: once
v_gene: TRBV10-3

CDR3nt: TGCAGTGCTAGAGCAGAGACCCAGTACTTC
CDR3aa: CSARAETQYF
d_gene: -
j_gene: TRBJ2-5
abundance: -
v_gene: TRBV20-1

CDR3nt: TGTGCCATCAGTACAGCGGGAAAAGGGAATGAGCAGTTCTTC
CDR3aa: CAISTAGKGNEQFF
d_gene: TRBD2
j_gene: TRBJ2-1
abundance: -
v_gene: TRBV10-3

CDR3nt: TGTGCCAGCAGTTTATATTGGGAGAGCAATCAGCCCCAGCATTTT
CDR3aa: CASSLYWESNQPQHF
d_gene: -
j_gene: TRBJ1-5
abundance: -
v_gene: TRBV27

CDR3nt: TGTGCCAGCAGTGAGGCAGGGGTGTTGAACACTGAAGCTTTCTTT
CDR3aa: CASSEAGVLNTEAFF
d_gene: -
j_gene: TRBJ1-1
abundance: -
v_gene: TRBV2

CDR3nt: TGTGCCAGCCGGGACCAAGCTAACTATGGCTACACCTTC
CDR3aa: CASRDQANYGYTF
d_gene: -
j_gene: TRBJ1-2
abundance: -
v_gene: TRBV25-1

CDR3nt: TGCGCCAGCAGCTGGGACAGGCAAGAGACCCAGTACTTC
CDR3aa: CASSWDRQETQYF
d_gene: TRBD1
j_gene: TRBJ2-5
abundance: -
v_gene: TRBV5-1

CDR3nt: TGTGCCAGCAGCGTATCTGGTACGTTCAATGAGCAGTTCTTC
CDR3aa: CASSVSGTFNEQFF
d_gene: -
j_gene: TRBJ2-1
abundance: few
v_gene: TRBV9

CDR3nt: TGTGCCAGCAGCCGCACAGCACCGGGACAGACAACAGATACGCAGTATTTT
CDR3aa: CASSRTAPGQTTDTQYF
d_gene: TRBD1
j_gene: TRBJ2-3
abundance: -
v_gene: TRBV4-2

CDR3nt: TGTGCTAGCAGCAGACTAGCGGGACAAGAGACCCAGTACTTC
CDR3aa: CASSRLAGQETQYF
d_gene: TRBD2
j_gene: TRBJ2-5
abundance: -
v_gene: TRBV7-7

CDR3nt: TGTGCCAGCTCACCACGGGCACAGCCCGCCGGGGAGCTGTTTTTT
CDR3aa: CASSPRAQPAGELFF
d_gene: -
j_gene: TRBJ2-2
abundance: -
v_gene: TRBV18

CDR3nt: TGTGCCAGCAGTACACGGGTCCTAGCGGGATACCTCCAAGAGACCCAGTACTTC
CDR3aa: CASSTRVLAGYLQETQYF
d_gene: TRBD2
j_gene: TRBJ2-5
abundance: -
v_gene: TRBV5-6

CDR3nt: TGTGCCAGTAGTATATTCGGCGGACAGGGCGGTCAGCCCCAGCATTTT
CDR3aa: CASSIFGGQGGQPQHF
d_gene: TRBD1
j_gene: TRBJ1-5
abundance: few
v_gene: TRBV19

CDR3nt: TGTGCCAGCAGCTTAAGTCCTAGCGGGCACAATGAGCAGTTCTTC
CDR3aa: CASSLSPSGHNEQFF
d_gene: TRBD2
j_gene: TRBJ2-1
abundance: -
v_gene: TRBV7-3

CDR3nt: TGTGCCAGCAGCCCCCACCCCCGGGACGAAAAAACAGATACGCAGTATTTT
CDR3aa: CASSPHPRDEKTDTQYF
d_gene: -
j_gene: TRBJ2-3
abundance: -
v_gene: TRBV9